This T cell receptor (beta chain) was observed in a study of blood T cells in healthy people across ages. The study's findings and limits: Whereas aged donors had fewer naive CD4+ cells, long-lived donors had more of them and higher diversity. A roughly linear age-dependent decrease characterized TCR beta diversity per million T cells. Across samples, TCR beta diversity tracked strongly with naive T cell percentage.

It was with a sample-barcoded 5' primer and a J-beta primer mix that a second PCR of roughly 7 to 12 cycles was run. Unique molecular identifiers of 12 random nucleotides labeled each cDNA. A single record per CDR3 protein comes from TCRdb applying MiXCR to the 5' RACE reads. The sample includes over 550,000 distinct CDR3 sequences, approximately 30% of them seen just once. Trimming at V came to 0 bases and at J to 6 bases, leaving 7 bases not matched to a gene. There are 15 residues in the CDR3. Germline-derived CDR1 and CDR2 are SGHNT and YYREEE (reference sequence). As to this clonotype: Its cognate antigen is unknown.

The sample consisted of blood. This chain joins TRBV5-4 and TRBJ2-5; 8 nucleotides line up with TRBD2. The clonotype originates from a woman of 80 years or more in good health. The DNA for the CDR3 is TGTGCCAGCAGCTTGGTATCCGGGGGGGCACAGACCCAGTACTTC. As protein: CASSLVSGGAQTQYF.